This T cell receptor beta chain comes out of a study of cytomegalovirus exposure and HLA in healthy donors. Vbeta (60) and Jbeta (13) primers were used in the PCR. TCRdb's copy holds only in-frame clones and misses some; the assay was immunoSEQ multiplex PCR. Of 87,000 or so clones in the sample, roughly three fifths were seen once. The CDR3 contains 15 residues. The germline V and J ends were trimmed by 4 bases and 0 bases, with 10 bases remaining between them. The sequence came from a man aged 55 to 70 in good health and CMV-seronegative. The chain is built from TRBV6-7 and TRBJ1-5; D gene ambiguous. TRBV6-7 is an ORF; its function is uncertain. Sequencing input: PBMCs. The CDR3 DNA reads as TGTGCCAGCAGTTTAGAGAGGGATAGCAATCAGCCCCAGCATTTT. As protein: CASSLERDSNQPQHF.